This T cell receptor beta chain was recorded in a study of tissue T cells after allogeneic stem cell transplantation. Comments on this clone: Genes and germline are mouse. The read terminates 1 residue before the CDR3 end, so the remaining end is supplied by the germline J gene.

Looked up from germline, CDR1 is NNHDY and CDR2 is SYVADS. Trimming took 3 bases from V and 0 from J; bases not matched to a gene: 1. CDR3 length equals 14 residues. Generated by immunoSEQ multiplex PCR, the TCRdb table keeps only in-frame clones and is missing some. This table has around 690 clones, about 72% appearing once. The source material was gut tissue. The TCR sequence derives from a female BALB/c mouse in good health. For this mouse line, the MHC haplotype is H2-d. The gene calls are TRBV13-3 and TRBJ1-1; 8 nucleotides agree with TRBD1. CDR3 DNA (partial): TGTGCCAGCAGTGGACAGGGGACAAACACAGAAGTCTTC. Protein product: CASSGQGTNTEVF. The whole CDR3 protein reads CASSGQGTNTEVFF.